The present T cell receptor (beta chain) was sequenced within a study of blood T cells in healthy people across ages. Study observations and caveats: When set beside aged donors, long-lived donors presented more naive CD4+ cells and higher diversity.

Healthy Caucasian individuals from Russia aged about 6 to 90 served as donors. This clonotype was seen a few times. The antigen remains unidentified. Alongside a J-beta primer mix, a sample-barcoded 5' primer served in a second PCR lasting 7 to 11 cycles. From the 5' RACE reads, TCRdb called clonotypes with MiXCR, one entry per CDR3 protein. This table has about 720,000 distinct CDR3 sequences, about 20% appearing once. The CDR3 covers 15 residues. Per germline, CDR1 ENHRY and CDR2 SYGVKD. V gave up 6 bases and J gave up 1 base; unmatched junction bases: 6. The receptor was derived from an older man in good health. This chain links TRBV10-3 with TRBJ2-5, with 9 bases lining up with TRBD1. The material sequenced was blood. CDR3: CAISPRDRVQETQYF. CDR3 sequence (DNA): TGTGCCATCAGCCCCCGGGACAGGGTCCAAGAGACCCAGTACTTC.